This T cell receptor beta chain stems from a study of T cell changes during pregnancy in multiple sclerosis. Here immunoSEQ multiplex PCR was the method, and the copy in TCRdb shows in-frame clones only, minus some. Among some 44,000 clones listed, 80% to 95% were seen once. This clone was detected only a few times. CDR1 and CDR2 from the germline V gene are SGHAT and FQNNGV. CDR3 size: 15 residues. The V and J ends lost 3 bases and 5 bases, in that order; junction bases with no gene match: 5. The V call is TRBV11-2, the J call TRBJ2-3, with TRBD2 identical over 10 bases. The TCR originated in a female donor with multiple sclerosis, enrolled in a pregnancy study. The sequencing here drew on CD4+ T cells from peripheral blood mononuclear cells, taken in the third trimester of pregnancy. DNA for the CDR3: TGTGCCAGCAGCTTCACTAGCGGGACGGAAGATACGCAGTATTTT. This encodes CASSFTSGTEDTQYF.